This T cell receptor (beta chain) stems from a study of T-cell memory formation after mild COVID-19. Notes on this clonotype: What it recognizes is unknown.

Study conclusions and caveats: Clones which contracted sat mainly in CM and EM if CD4+, and in EMRA if CD8+.

In germline, CDR1 is KGHDR, CDR2 SFDVKD. Trimming cost V 3 bases and J 12 bases, with 8 bases left between them. There are 11 residues in the CDR3. From 5'RACE with constant-segment primers came TCR alpha and TCR beta cDNA libraries that carried sample barcodes and UMIs. TCRdb called the 5' RACE reads again in MiXCR, with one record for every CDR3 protein. The sample includes about 190,000 distinct CDR3 sequences, around 25% seen only once; the top ten take roughly 11%. This clonotype originated in an adult woman who had mild COVID-19 (a few samples of this study predate the infection). Cell type and time point are not known. The sample was PBMCs or a T cell subset sorted from them (not recorded which). The rearrangement uses TRBV24-1 and TRBJ2-1, with D unresolved. CDR3 protein: CATSDPKGQFF. The CDR3 nucleotides are TGTGCCACCAGTGATCCCAAAGGGCAGTTCTTC.